The sequence of this T cell receptor (beta chain) was determined in a study of blood T cell repertoires in COVID-19. Study context: Whether acute or convalescent, the COVID-19 samples came from the United States, Italy and Spain. PBMCs, B-cell-depleted T cells, or T cells were the source of the cDNA or gDNA that made up the material.

Germline V gives CDR1 SEHNR, CDR2 FQNEAQ (reference sequence). V trimming: 5 bases; J trimming: 5 bases; junction bases outside the gene matches: 8. This CDR3 comprises 14 residues. In the authors' workflow: It was from reference gene primer amplification that nucleated cell counts were estimated. Produced via immunoSEQ multiplex PCR; TCRdb's table is partial and in-frame only. That table furnishes V, J and clone size, whereas the DNA furnished D and trimming. The sample has about 26,000 clones; about 90% are singletons. Sample: peripheral blood. The sequence was collected from a human donor in a cohort sampled during active COVID-19. This sequence joins TRBV7-9 and TRBJ1-2, with TRBD1 matching 7 bases. Written as DNA, the CDR3 is TGTGCCAGCAGCCCCCAGGGGGACTTTTATGGCTACACCTTC. This translates into CASSPQGDFYGYTF.